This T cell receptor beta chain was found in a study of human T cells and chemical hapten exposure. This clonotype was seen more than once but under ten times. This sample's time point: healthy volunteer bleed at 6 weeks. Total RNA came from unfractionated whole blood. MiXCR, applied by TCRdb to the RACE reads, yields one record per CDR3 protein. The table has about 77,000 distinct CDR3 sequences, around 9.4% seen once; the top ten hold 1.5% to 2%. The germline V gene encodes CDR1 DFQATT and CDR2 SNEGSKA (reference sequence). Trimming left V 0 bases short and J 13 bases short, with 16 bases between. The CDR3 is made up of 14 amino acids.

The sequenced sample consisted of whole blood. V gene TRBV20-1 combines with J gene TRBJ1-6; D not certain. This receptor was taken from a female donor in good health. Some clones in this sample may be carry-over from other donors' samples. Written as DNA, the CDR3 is TGCAGTGCTAGAGATGGGCGGGGAGTTGGGCCCCTCCACTTT. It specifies CSARDGRGVGPLHF.